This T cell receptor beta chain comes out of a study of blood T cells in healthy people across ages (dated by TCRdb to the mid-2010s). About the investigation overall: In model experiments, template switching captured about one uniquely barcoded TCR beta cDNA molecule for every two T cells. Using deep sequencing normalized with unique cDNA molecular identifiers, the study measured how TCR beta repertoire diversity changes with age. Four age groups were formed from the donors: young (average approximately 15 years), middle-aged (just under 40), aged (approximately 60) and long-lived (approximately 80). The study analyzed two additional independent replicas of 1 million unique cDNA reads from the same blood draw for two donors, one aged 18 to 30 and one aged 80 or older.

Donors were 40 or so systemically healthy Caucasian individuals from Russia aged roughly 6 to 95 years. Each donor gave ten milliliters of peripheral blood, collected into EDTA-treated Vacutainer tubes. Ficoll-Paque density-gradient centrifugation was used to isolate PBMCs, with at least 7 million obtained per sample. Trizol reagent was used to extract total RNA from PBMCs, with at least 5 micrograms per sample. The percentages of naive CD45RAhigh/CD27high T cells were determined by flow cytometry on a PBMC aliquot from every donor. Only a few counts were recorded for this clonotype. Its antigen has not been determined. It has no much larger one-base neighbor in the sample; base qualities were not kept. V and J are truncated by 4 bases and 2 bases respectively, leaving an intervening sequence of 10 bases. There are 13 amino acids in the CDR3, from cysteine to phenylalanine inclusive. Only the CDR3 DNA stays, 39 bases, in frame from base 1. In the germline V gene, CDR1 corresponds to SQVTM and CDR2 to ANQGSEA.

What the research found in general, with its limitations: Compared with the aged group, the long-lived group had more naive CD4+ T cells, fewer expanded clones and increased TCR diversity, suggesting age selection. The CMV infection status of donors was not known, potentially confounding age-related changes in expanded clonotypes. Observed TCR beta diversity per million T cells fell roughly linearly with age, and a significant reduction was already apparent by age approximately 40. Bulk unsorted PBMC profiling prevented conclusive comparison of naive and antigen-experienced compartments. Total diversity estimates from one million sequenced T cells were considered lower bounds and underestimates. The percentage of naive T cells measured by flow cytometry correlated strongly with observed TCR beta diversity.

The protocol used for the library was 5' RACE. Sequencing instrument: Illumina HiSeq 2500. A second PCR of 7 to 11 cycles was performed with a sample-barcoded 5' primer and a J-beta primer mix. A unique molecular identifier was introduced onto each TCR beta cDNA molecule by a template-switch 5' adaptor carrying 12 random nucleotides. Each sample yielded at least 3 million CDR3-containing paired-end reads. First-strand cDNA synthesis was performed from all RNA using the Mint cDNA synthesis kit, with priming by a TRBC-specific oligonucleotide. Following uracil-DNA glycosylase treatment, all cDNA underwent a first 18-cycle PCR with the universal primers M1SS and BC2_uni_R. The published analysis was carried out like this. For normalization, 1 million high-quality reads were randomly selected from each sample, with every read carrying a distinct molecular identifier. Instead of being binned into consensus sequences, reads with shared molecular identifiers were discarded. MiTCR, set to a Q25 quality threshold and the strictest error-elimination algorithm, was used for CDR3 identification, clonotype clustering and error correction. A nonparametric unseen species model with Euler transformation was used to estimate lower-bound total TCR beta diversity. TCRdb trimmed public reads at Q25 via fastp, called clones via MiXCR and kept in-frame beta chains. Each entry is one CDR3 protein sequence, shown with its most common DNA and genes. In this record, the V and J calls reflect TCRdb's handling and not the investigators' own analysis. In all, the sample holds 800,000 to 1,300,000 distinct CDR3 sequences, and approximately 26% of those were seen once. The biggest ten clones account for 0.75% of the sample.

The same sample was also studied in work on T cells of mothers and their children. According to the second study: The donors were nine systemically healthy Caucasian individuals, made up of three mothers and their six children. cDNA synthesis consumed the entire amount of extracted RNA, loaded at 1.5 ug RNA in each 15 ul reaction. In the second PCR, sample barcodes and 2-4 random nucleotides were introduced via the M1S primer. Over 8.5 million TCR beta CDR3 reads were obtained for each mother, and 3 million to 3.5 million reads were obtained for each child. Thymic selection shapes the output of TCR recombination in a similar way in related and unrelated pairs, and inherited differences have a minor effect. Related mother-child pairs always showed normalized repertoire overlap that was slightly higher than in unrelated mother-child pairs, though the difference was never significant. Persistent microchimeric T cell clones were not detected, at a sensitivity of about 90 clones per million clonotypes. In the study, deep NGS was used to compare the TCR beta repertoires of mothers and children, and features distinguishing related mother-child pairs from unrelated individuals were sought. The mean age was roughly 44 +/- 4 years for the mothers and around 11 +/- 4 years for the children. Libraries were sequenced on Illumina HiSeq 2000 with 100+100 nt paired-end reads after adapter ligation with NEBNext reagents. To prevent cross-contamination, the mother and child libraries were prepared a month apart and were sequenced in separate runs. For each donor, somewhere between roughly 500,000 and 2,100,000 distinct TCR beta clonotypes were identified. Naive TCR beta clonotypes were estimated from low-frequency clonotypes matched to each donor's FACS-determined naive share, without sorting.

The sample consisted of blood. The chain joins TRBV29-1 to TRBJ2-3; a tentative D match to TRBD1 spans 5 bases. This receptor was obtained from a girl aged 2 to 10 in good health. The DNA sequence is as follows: TGCAGCGTTGGGGTAGGGGCCACAGATACGCAGTATTTT. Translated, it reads CSVGVGATDTQYF.